A single sample is the source of the 13 T cell receptor beta chains below, sequenced in a study of post-analysis software for immune sequencing data. Regarding the study as a whole: Relative to controls, patients had a few TRBV segments at higher frequency, with TRBV5-6, TRBV5-1 and TRBV20-1 among these.

Unique molecular identifiers tagged the TCR beta cDNA libraries. One entry per CDR3 protein results from TCRdb running MiXCR on the PCR reads. The profile shows about 210,000 distinct CDR3 sequences, roughly 30% of them singletons. Which antigens these TCRs recognize remains unknown. The sequenced sample was blood. Source of these receptors: a girl aged 2-17 years with multiple sclerosis.

On this clonotype: A read error may explain this, as a much larger clone is one base away. The gene calls are TRBV6-5 and TRBJ2-6; D remains ambiguous. The germline CDR1 and CDR2 sequences are MNHEY and SVGAGI. V was trimmed by 6 bases and J by 4 bases, leaving 16 bases between them. The CDR3 runs 16 residues. CDR3 DNA sequence: TGTGCCAGCAGCTTACAGCAAACAGACGGGGCCAACGTCCTGACTTTC. Its translation: CASSLQQTDGANVLTF.

The CDR3: CASSAGLAGGRGEQFF. In DNA, the CDR3 is TGTGCCAGCAGCGCAGGACTAGCGGGAGGTCGGGGTGAGCAGTTCTTC. V is TRBV11-2 and J is TRBJ2-1; the match to TRBD2 covers 14 bases. Trimming removed 5 bases from V and 9 bases from J; junction bases left unmatched: 9. CDR1 and CDR2 (germline): SGHAT, FQNNGV. This CDR3 has 16 amino acids.

In regard to this clonotype: One junction end disagrees with the germline gene, perhaps due to a read error. This chain joins TRBV3-1 and TRBJ1-6, with D hard to call. The germline V gene has CDR1 LGHDT and CDR2 YNNKEL (reference sequence). The CDR3 is 13 amino acids. The chain's CDR3 is CASSQDRRGPPHF. The CDR3, as DNA: TGTGCCAGCAGCCAAGATCGTCGTGGGCCCCCCCACTTT.

This clonotype was counted a few times. This chain links TRBV9 with TRBJ2-3; a weak D match, TRBD1 (6 bases). The V gene's germline CDR1 is SGDLS and CDR2 YYNGEE. The V end lost 2 bases, the J end lost 0 bases, and 13 bases lay between the germline ends. The CDR3 length is 16 residues. The CDR3 is CASSVATGRSTDTQYF. In DNA form, the CDR3 reads TGTGCCAGCAGCGTGGCGACAGGTAGAAGCACAGATACGCAGTATTTT.

This clonotype has just a few counts. The V gene is TRBV5-1, the J gene TRBJ1-1, with D possibly being TRBD1 (5 bases). CDR3 size: 14 residues. With 4 bases removed from V and 6 bases from J, the gap between germline ends came to 16 bases. In germline, CDR1 is SGHRS, CDR2 YFSETQ. CDR3 sequence (DNA): TGCGCCAGCAGCGGGGCCTTGGTGGGTTCTGAAGCTTTCTTT. It encodes CASSGALVGSEAFF.

As regards this clonotype: A much more abundant neighbour one base away suggests this may be a read error. This rearrangement joins TRBV20-1 to TRBJ1-1; tentatively, D is TRBD1 (5 bases). The CDR3 extends over 15 amino acids. Looked up from germline, CDR1 is DFQATT and CDR2 is SNEGSKA (reference sequence). For the CDR3, the DNA is TGCAGTGCTAGTAGGGTGGTGGGGCTAGCCACTGGAGCTTTCTTT. Its protein product is CSASRVVGLATGAFF.

This clonotype has at least ten counts. The chain links TRBV20-1 to TRBJ2-7, with 12 bases lining up with TRBD2. Per the germline V gene, CDR1 is DFQATT and CDR2 is SNEGSKA (reference sequence). The CDR3 is 16 residues long. V was clipped by 4 bases and J by 0 bases; unmatched bases: 7. CDR3 sequence reads: CSAILAGGPGSYEQYF. The DNA for the CDR3 is TGCAGTGCTATCCTAGCGGGGGGGCCAGGCTCCTACGAGCAGTACTTC.

The rearrangement uses TRBV5-4 and TRBJ2-3, with 9 bases lining up with TRBD2. This CDR3 region has 13 residues. Unmatched junction bases numbered 3, after V lost 6 bases and J lost 4 bases. CDR1 SGHNT and CDR2 YYREEE come from the germline V gene (reference sequence). CDR3 in DNA: TGTGCCAGCACCTTAGCGGGAGCAGATACGCAGTATTTT. It translates to CASTLAGADTQYF.

In its sample, this clonotype was seen a few times. Here the CDR3 reads CASGDNQPQHF. In DNA, the CDR3 is TGTGCCAGCGGGGACAATCAGCCCCAGCATTTT. The chain couples TRBV12-3 or TRBV12-4 to TRBJ1-5; D gene uncertain. Between the trimmed V and J ends, which lost 8 bases and 3 bases, there was a span of 5 bases. The CDR3 totals 11 residues.

This clonotype showed up many times. The chain couples TRBV5-1 to TRBJ2-7; 9 positions match TRBD1. J lost 3 bases, V lost 4 bases, and 5 bases had no gene match. The CDR3 extends over 14 amino acids. Germline CDR1 SGHRS, CDR2 YFSETQ. In DNA, the CDR3 is TGCGCCAGCAGCCCACGGGGACAGGGCTACGAGCAGTACTTC. This sequence encodes CASSPRGQGYEQYF.

The chain carries TRBV5-1 and TRBJ2-1; 15 bases are a match to TRBD2. CDR1 and CDR2 from the germline V gene are SGHRS and YFSETQ. The CDR3 is 16 residues long. J was trimmed by 9 bases and V by 3 bases; bases with no gene match: 7. CDR3: CASSSGGTSGRLEQFF. As DNA, the CDR3 is TGCGCCAGCAGCTCGGGGGGGACTAGCGGGAGGCTTGAGCAGTTCTTC.

In its sample, this clonotype was seen many times. The chain combines TRBV6-5 with TRBJ2-7; tentative D call: TRBD1 (6 bases). V lost 2 bases to trimming and J lost 0 bases, with 11 bases between them. The CDR3 covers 15 residues. Per germline, CDR1 MNHEY and CDR2 SVGAGI. In DNA, the CDR3 is TGTGCCAGCAGTTACCAACCGGGACACTCCTACGAGCAGTACTTC. Translated, it gives CASSYQPGHSYEQYF.

On this clonotype: A much larger clone lies a single base off, so this may be a read error. J is TRBJ2-5 and V is TRBV3-1; possible D gene TRBD2, 7 bases. CDR1 and CDR2 from the germline V gene are LGHDT and YNNKEL (reference sequence). Trimming left V 1 base short and J 11 bases short, with 26 bases between. The CDR3 has 17 amino acids. The CDR3: CASSQGLGGRINNEQYF. DNA for the CDR3: TGTGCCAGCAGCCAAGGGCTCGGGGGGCGCATAAACAATGAGCAGTACTTC.